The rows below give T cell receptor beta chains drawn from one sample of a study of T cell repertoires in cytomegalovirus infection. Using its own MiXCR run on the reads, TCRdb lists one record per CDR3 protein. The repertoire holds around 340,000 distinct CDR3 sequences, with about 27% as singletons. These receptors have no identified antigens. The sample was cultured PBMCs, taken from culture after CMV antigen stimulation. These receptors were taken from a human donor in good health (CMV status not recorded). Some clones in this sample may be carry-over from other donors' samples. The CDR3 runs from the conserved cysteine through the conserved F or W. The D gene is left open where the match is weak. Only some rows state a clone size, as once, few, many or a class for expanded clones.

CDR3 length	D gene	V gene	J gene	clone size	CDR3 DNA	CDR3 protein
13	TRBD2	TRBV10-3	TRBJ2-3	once	TGTGCCATCGGTGCGGGAGTGGGAGATACGCAGTATTTT	CAIGAGVGDTQYF
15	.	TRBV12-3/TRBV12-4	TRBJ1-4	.	TGTGCCAGCAGTAAGACGAGGGGGAAGGCTGAAAAACTGTTTTTT	CASSKTRGKAEKLFF
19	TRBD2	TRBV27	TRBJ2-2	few	TGTGCCAGCAGTTTATACCCGACTAGCGGGGGGGTGAACACCGGGGAGCTGTTTTTT	CASSLYPTSGGVNTGELFF
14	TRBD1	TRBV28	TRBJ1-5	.	TGTGCCAGCAGTTTTCGGGACAGGAATCAGCCCCAGCATTTT	CASSFRDRNQPQHF
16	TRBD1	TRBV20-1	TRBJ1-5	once	TGCAGTGCTAGAGATCACGGACAGGGGTTACATCAGCCCCAGCATTTT	CSARDHGQGLHQPQHF
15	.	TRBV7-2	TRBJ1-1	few	TGTGCCAGCAACCCGAGACAGGTCTGGGGGACTGAAGCTTTCTTT	CASNPRQVWGTEAFF
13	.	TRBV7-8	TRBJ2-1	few	TGTGCCGGACAATCCGGAACCTTCACGGAGCAGTTCTTC	CAGQSGTFTEQFF
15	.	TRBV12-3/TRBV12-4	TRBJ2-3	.	TGTGCCAGCAGCCGGACCCCCCGTGAGGTAGATACGCAGTATTTT	CASSRTPREVDTQYF
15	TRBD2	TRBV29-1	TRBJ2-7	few	TGCAGCGTTGTCCTAGCGGGAGGGCCCGGCTACGAGCAGTACTTC	CSVVLAGGPGYEQYF
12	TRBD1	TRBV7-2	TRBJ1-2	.	TGTGCCAGCAGCAAGGGACAGCTGGGCTACACCTTC	CASSKGQLGYTF
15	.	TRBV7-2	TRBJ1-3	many	TGTGCCAGCAGCTTAGACGGACGGTCTGGAAACACCATATATTTT	CASSLDGRSGNTIYF
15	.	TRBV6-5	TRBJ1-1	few	TGTGCCAGCTATTCAGGGGCCCCGGTAGGCACTGAAGCTTTCTTT	CASYSGAPVGTEAFF
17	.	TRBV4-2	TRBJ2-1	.	TGTGCCAGCAGCCAAGTTTCCGGGACCCCCCTCTACAATGAGCAGTTCTTC	CASSQVSGTPLYNEQFF
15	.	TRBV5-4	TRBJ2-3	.	TGTGCCAGCAGCCTTTCTACGGGAGGGGGCGATACGCAGTATTTT	CASSLSTGGGDTQYF
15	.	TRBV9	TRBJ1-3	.	TGTGCCAGCAGCGTAGAGGATCACATAGGAAACACCATATATTTT	CASSVEDHIGNTIYF
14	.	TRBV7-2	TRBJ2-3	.	TGTGCCAGCAGCTTAGTGGTGGGAGGAGATACGCAGTATTTT	CASSLVVGGDTQYF
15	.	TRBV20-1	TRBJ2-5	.	TGCAGTGCTAGAGACATTGACGACCCTAAAGAGACCCAGTACTTC	CSARDIDDPKETQYF
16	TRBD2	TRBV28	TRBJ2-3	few	TGTGCCAGCAGTCCCCAAGGACTAGCTAGCACAGATACGCAGTATTTT	CASSPQGLASTDTQYF
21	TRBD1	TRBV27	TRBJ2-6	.	TGTGCCAGCAGTTCTAAAACAGTCGACAGGGGGCGAAACTCTGGGGCCAACGTCCTGACTTTC	CASSSKTVDRGRNSGANVLTF
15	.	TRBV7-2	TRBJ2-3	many	TGTGCCAGCAGCTTGAACCAGGGGGGAGCAGATACGCAGTATTTT	CASSLNQGGADTQYF
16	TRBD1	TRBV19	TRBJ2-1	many	TGTGCCAGTAGTATAGGCAGGGGGCATACCTACAATGAGCAGTTCTTC	CASSIGRGHTYNEQFF
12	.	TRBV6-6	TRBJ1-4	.	TGTGCCAGCGGACTAGCTAATGAAAAACTGTTTTTT	CASGLANEKLFF
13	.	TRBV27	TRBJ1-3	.	TGTGCCGGGAGAGGGATCTCTGGAAACACCATATATTTT	CAGRGISGNTIYF
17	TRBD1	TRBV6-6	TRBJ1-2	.	TGTGCCAGCAGTATCCGGGACAGATTCTTAGGGCTGTTATCCTACACCTTC	CASSIRDRFLGLLSYTF
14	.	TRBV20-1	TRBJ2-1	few	TGCAGTGCTAGGGGGGAGGGGGCGGGAAATGAGCAGTTCTTC	CSARGEGAGNEQFF
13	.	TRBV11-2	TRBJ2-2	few	TGTGCCAGCAACTTCGGTGACGGCGGGGAGCTGTTTTTT	CASNFGDGGELFF
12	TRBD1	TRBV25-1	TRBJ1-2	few	TGTGCCAGCAGTCCTCAGGGGGCTGGCTACACCTTC	CASSPQGAGYTF
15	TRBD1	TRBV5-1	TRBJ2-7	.	TGCGCCAGCAGCCCACAGCAGGGGGCTACCTACGAGCAGTACTTC	CASSPQQGATYEQYF
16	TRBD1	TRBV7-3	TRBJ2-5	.	TGTGCCAGCAGCTTAGGTCCAGGGGGAATGGAAGAGACCCAGTACTTC	CASSLGPGGMEETQYF
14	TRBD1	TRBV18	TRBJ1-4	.	TGTGCCAGCTCACCGCGACAGGGGGCTGAAAAACTGTTTTTT	CASSPRQGAEKLFF
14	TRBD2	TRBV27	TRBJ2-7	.	TGTGCCAGCAGTTTGGCTAGCGGGAGCTACGAGCAGTACTTC	CASSLASGSYEQYF
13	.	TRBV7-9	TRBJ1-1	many	TGTGCCAGCAGCTTAGGGGAGAACACTGAAGCTTTCTTT	CASSLGENTEAFF
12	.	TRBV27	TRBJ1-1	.	TGTGCCAGCGAGGGACTTAACACTGAAGCTTTCTTT	CASEGLNTEAFF
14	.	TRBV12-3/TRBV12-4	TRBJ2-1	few	TGTGCCACTCTGCGGGGAGAGACACACAATGAGCAGTTCTTC	CATLRGETHNEQFF
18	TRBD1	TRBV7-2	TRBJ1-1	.	TGTGCCAGCAGCTTAAGATGGACAGGGGCGGTTATGAACACTGAAGCTTTCTTT	CASSLRWTGAVMNTEAFF
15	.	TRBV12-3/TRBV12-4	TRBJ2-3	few	TGTGCCAGCAGTTCGAGGTGGAGTGGAGCGGATACGCAGTATTTT	CASSSRWSGADTQYF
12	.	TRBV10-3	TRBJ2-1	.	TGTGCCACACGGGACGCGGGGAATGAGCAGTTCTTC	CATRDAGNEQFF
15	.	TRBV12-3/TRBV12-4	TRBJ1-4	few	TGTGCCAGCAGTTTATACGTAGGGGGAAGTGAAAAACTGTTTTTT	CASSLYVGGSEKLFF